These 24 T cell receptor beta chains were all obtained from the same sample, sequenced in a study of blood T cell repertoires in COVID-19. The table came from immunoSEQ multiplex PCR; TCRdb's copy has only in-frame clones and leaves some out. Of over 200,000 clones listed, about 83% are singletons. The sample comprised peripheral blood. Receptors originate from a woman under 40 with COVID-19, enrolled during active disease.

The genes are TRBV19 and TRBJ1-2; 7 bases fit TRBD1. CDR3 length equals 15 residues. V shed 3 bases and J 4 bases; nucleotides not matched to a gene: 8. The germline gives CDR1 LNHDA, CDR2 SQIVND (reference sequence). CDR3 region: CASSIFPSGGYGYTF. The CDR3 nucleotides are TGTGCCAGTAGTATTTTTCCTTCAGGGGGCTATGGCTACACCTTC.

The rearrangement uses TRBV19 and TRBJ2-1; 9 bases match TRBD1. CDR1 LNHDA and CDR2 SQIVND come from the germline V gene (reference sequence). The CDR3 is 13 amino acids. V trimming: 7 bases; J trimming: 7 bases; junction bases outside the gene matches: 5. CDR3 DNA: TGTGCCAGTAAGGACAGGGGAAGGAATGAGCAGTTCTTC. Translation: CASKDRGRNEQFF.

This clone came up a few times. The chain has TRBV5-1 and TRBJ1-2, with unresolved D. Germline V gene data show CDR1 as SGHRS and CDR2 as YFSETQ. This CDR3 has 13 amino acids. V was pared by 1 base and J by 3 bases, with 7 bases between. Here the CDR3 DNA reads TGCGCCAGCAGCTTGTCCGGGGACTATGGCTACACCTTC. This encodes CASSLSGDYGYTF.

The V gene is TRBV21-1, the J gene TRBJ2-7; the DNA was not used to check the table's D call, TRBD2. TRBV21-1 is noted as a pseudogene. The length of the CDR3 is 11 residues. The CDR3 reads CASSAPGTGDF. In DNA form, the CDR3 reads TGTGCCAGCAGCGCCCCTGGGACTGGGGACTTC.

This clone was observed once. Here the CDR3 reads CASSSLRLAGVGPGELFF. In nucleotides, the CDR3 is TGTGCCAGCAGTTCCCTAAGACTAGCGGGAGTAGGGCCCGGGGAGCTGTTTTTT. This rearrangement joins TRBV27 to TRBJ2-2, with 12 bases lining up with TRBD2. Germline V CDR1 and CDR2: MNHEY, SMNVEV (reference sequence). The CDR3 totals 18 residues. V gave up 4 bases and J gave up 6 bases; unmatched junction bases: 12.

The chain links TRBV2 to TRBJ2-7, with 7 bases aligning to TRBD2. The V gene's germline CDR1 is SNHLY and CDR2 FYNNEI. The CDR3 spans 13 residues. After removal of 8 bases from V and 2 bases from J, the junction contained 6 bases not matched to a gene. As DNA, the CDR3 is TGTGCCAGCCAGCGGGAATCTACCTACGAGCAGTACTTC. As protein: CASQRESTYEQYF.

This clone was observed a single time. The chain is built from TRBV6-2 or TRBV6-3 and TRBJ2-3, with 9 positions matching TRBD2. With V trimmed by 2 bases and J by 6 bases, 12 bases remained unmatched. The CDR3 has 17 residues. Germline CDR1 reads MNHEY; CDR2 reads SVGEGT. The CDR3 is CASSYRAGGRSDDTQYF. The CDR3 DNA is TGTGCCAGCAGTTACCGAGCGGGGGGCCGATCGGATGATACGCAGTATTTT.

V and J are TRBV28 and TRBJ2-2; 7 nucleotides agree with TRBD1. Trimming at V came to 3 bases and at J to 1 base, leaving 5 bases not matched to a gene. The CDR3 has 16 residues. Germline CDR1 is MDHEN and CDR2 is SYDVKM. The CDR3 spells CASSFPGQMNTGELFF. The CDR3 bases are TGTGCCAGCAGTTTTCCGGGACAGATGAACACCGGGGAGCTGTTTTTT.

The chain uses TRBV29-1 and TRBJ2-7; 12 positions agree with TRBD2. The V gene's germline CDR1 is SQVTM and CDR2 ANQGSEA. CDR3 size: 12 residues. With 7 bases clipped from V and 7 bases from J, the junction kept 5 bases outside the gene matches. CDR3 coding DNA: TGCAGCGCCGGACTAGCGGGACGGGAGCAGTACTTC. This encodes CSAGLAGREQYF.

V and J are TRBV19 and TRBJ2-7; 9 bases fit TRBD1. V was clipped by 2 bases and J by 3 bases; unmatched bases: 5. The CDR3 is 15 amino acids. In germline, CDR1 is LNHDA, CDR2 SQIVND (reference sequence). The chain's CDR3 is CASSIRGQGDYEQYF. DNA of the CDR3: TGTGCCAGTAGTATAAGGGGACAGGGCGACTACGAGCAGTACTTC.

V gene TRBV25-1 combines with J gene TRBJ1-4, with D perhaps matching TRBD1 (6 bases). This CDR3 comprises 13 residues. Trimming took 7 bases from V and 7 from J, leaving 13 bases between them. The germline V gene has CDR1 MGHDK and CDR2 SYGVNS. CDR3 in DNA: TGTGCCAGCACGACAGGAGCTGGTGAAAAACTGTTTTTT. Amino acid sequence: CASTTGAGEKLFF. Full variable domain (missing parts from reference TRBV25-1 and TRBJ1-4): EADIYQTPRYLVIGTGKKITLECSQTMGHDKMYWYQQDPGMELHLIHYSYGVNSTEKGDLSSESTVSRIRTEHFPLTLESARPSHTSQYLCASTTGAGEKLFFGSGTQLSVL.

The rearrangement links TRBV5-1 to TRBJ1-6; possibly TRBD1 for D (6 bases). This CDR3 contains 15 residues. Trimming stripped 4 bases from V and 10 bases from J, with 18 bases between. Looked up from germline, CDR1 is SGHRS and CDR2 is YFSETQ. The DNA for the CDR3 is TGCGCCAGCAGCCTAATCCCTTCAGGGGAATCACCCCTCCACTTT. It codes for CASSLIPSGESPLHF. Full variable domain (missing parts from reference TRBV5-1 and TRBJ1-6): KAGVTQTPRYLIKTRGQQVTLSCSPISGHRSVSWYQQTPGQGLQFLFEYFSETQRNKGNFPGRFSGRQFSNSRSEMNVSTLELGDSALYLCASSLIPSGESPLHFGNGTRLTVT.

In DNA, the CDR3 is TGTGCCAGCAGTTTGGAACGCGACAGGGGCGAAGGGTATGGCTACACCTTC. It yields the protein CASSLERDRGEGYGYTF. The rearrangement links TRBV27 to TRBJ1-2, with 8 nucleotides matching TRBD1. CDR1 MNHEY and CDR2 SMNVEV come from the germline V gene (reference sequence). V shed 3 bases, J shed 5 bases, and the junction held 14 bases outside the gene matches. The CDR3 extends over 17 amino acids.

The chain links TRBV11-2 to TRBJ2-5; 7 bases are shared with TRBD2. The CDR3 length is 13 residues. Germline V gives CDR1 SGHAT, CDR2 FQNNGV. With 3 bases clipped from V and 5 bases from J, the junction kept 3 bases outside the gene matches. CDR3 region: CASSFPGGETQYF. The CDR3 DNA is TGTGCCAGCAGCTTCCCCGGGGGGGAGACCCAGTACTTC.

The CDR3 loop is CASSLFLAEETQYF. The CDR3 coding sequence is TGTGCCAGCAGCTTATTCCTAGCGGAAGAGACCCAGTACTTC. The chain is built from TRBV7-2 and TRBJ2-5; TRBD2 aligns across 7 bases. CDR3 length: 14 residues. Trimming cost V 2 bases and J 3 bases; bases outside gene matches: 3. Germline V lookup: CDR1 SGHTA, CDR2 FQGNSA.

The V and J genes are TRBV6-2 or TRBV6-3 and TRBJ2-3; a possible D gene is TRBD2 (6 bases). The CDR3 is 16 residues long. The V end was cut by 0 bases, the J end by 2 bases, with 12 bases between. CDR1 and CDR2 (germline): MNHEY, SVGEGT. As DNA, the CDR3 is TGTGCCAGCAGTTACTCGAGCCTAGCGTACACAGATACGCAGTATTTT. Translated: CASSYSSLAYTDTQYF.

V gene TRBV6-2 or TRBV6-3 combines with J gene TRBJ1-5; D is perhaps TRBD1 (5 bases). The CDR3 totals 12 residues. V was shortened by 5 bases and J by 6 bases, with 8 bases between the two germline ends. In germline, CDR1 is MNHEY, CDR2 SVGEGT. CDR3 nucleotide sequence: TGTGCCAGCAGTCAGGGTTTTCAGCCCCAGCATTTT. Translating gives CASSQGFQPQHF.

The chain employs TRBV6-2 or TRBV6-3 and TRBJ2-5, with D perhaps matching TRBD2 (6 bases). V lost 2 bases and J lost 3, with 10 bases in between. CDR3 length: 14 amino acids. Per germline, CDR1 MNHEY and CDR2 SVGEGT. Here the CDR3 DNA reads TGTGCCAGCAGTTACGGGGGACTTGAAGAGACCCAGTACTTC. Protein sequence: CASSYGGLEETQYF.

The genes are TRBV5-1 and TRBJ1-1; 7 nucleotides agree with TRBD1. The CDR3 contains 15 residues. CDR1 and CDR2 from the germline V gene are SGHRS and YFSETQ. V lost 5 bases to trimming and J lost 2 bases; unmatched junction nucleotides: 9. Here the CDR3 DNA reads TGCGCCAGCAGTCCGGGAGGGACAGCTAACACTGAAGCTTTCTTT. It specifies CASSPGGTANTEAFF. The entire variable domain, with the rest obtained from reference TRBV5-1 and TRBJ1-1, is as follows: KAGVTQTPRYLIKTRGQQVTLSCSPISGHRSVSWYQQTPGQGLQFLFEYFSETQRNKGNFPGRFSGRQFSNSRSEMNVSTLELGDSALYLCASSPGGTANTEAFFGQGTRLTVV.

V gene TRBV10-3 combines with J gene TRBJ2-7; 11 positions agree with TRBD2. Trimming at V came to 7 bases and at J to 4 bases, leaving 15 bases not matched to a gene. The CDR3 loop spans 17 amino acids. Germline values: CDR1 ENHRY, CDR2 SYGVKD. CDR3 sequence reads: CAIMTSGNLGGRYEQYF. The CDR3, as DNA: TGTGCCATCATGACTAGCGGGAACCTGGGGGGACGATACGAGCAGTACTTC.

The chain has TRBV30 and TRBJ1-1; the D gene is possibly TRBD1 (5 bases). Trimming removed 2 bases from V and 1 base from J, with 8 bases in between. The CDR3 sequence is 13 residues long. Germline-derived CDR1 and CDR2 are GTSNPN and SVGIG (reference sequence). CDR3 bases: TGTGCCTGGAGTTCAGGGCGGAACACTGAAGCTTTCTTT. Protein sequence: CAWSSGRNTEAFF.

The chain joins TRBV9 to TRBJ2-1; 11 bases line up with TRBD2. Germline CDR1 and CDR2: SGDLS and YYNGEE. With V trimmed by 0 bases and J by 8 bases, 7 bases remained unmatched. CDR3 length: 16 residues. CDR3 bases: TGTGCCAGCAGCGTAGAGGGTAGCGGGGGGGCCTATGAGCAGTTCTTC. Translating it yields CASSVEGSGGAYEQFF.

This clone was counted a single time. The V and J genes are TRBV9 and TRBJ2-3, with 8 bases identical to TRBD2. After removal of 0 bases from V and 3 bases from J, the junction contained 9 bases not matched to a gene. This CDR3 spans 17 amino acids. The germline gives CDR1 SGDLS, CDR2 YYNGEE. The CDR3 DNA reads TGTGCCAGCAGCGTAGCTGGTGGCGGCGGGAGGACAGATACGCAGTATTTT. Translating it yields CASSVAGGGGRTDTQYF.

The gene calls are TRBV3-1 (or the pseudogene TRBV3-2) and TRBJ2-1, with D perhaps matching TRBD1 (6 bases). Trimming cost V 2 bases and J 0 bases, with 11 bases left between them. CDR1 is LGHDT, CDR2 YNNKEL, per germline (reference sequence). This CDR3 comprises 16 residues. The chain's CDR3 is CASSQNVGGSYNEQFF. CDR3 nucleotide sequence: TGTGCCAGCAGCCAAAATGTAGGGGGCTCCTACAATGAGCAGTTCTTC.